The T cell receptor (beta chain) described here comes from a study of T cell responses to AZD1222 COVID-19 vaccine. Points from the study as a whole: Among vaccine-associated CD4 TCRs, coverage spanned spike, with dominance at 160-218 and 743-854.

Comments on this clone: Antigen unknown.

The repertoire was sequenced with immunoSEQ multiplex PCR; TCRdb's copy has only in-frame clones and lacks some. The data show roughly 100,000 clones, 90% seen once. The CDR3 is 15 amino acids. CDR1 is LNHDA and CDR2 is SQIVND in the germline V gene (reference sequence). Trimming took 5 bases from V and 0 from J, leaving 14 bases between them. This TCR came from an adult in good health. The chain combines TRBV19 with TRBJ2-7, with D possibly TRBD2 on 6 matching bases. Specimen: peripheral blood, collected on day 0 of AZD1222 vaccination. CDR3 loop: CASSLGGEDSYEQYF. As DNA, the CDR3 is TGTGCCAGTAGTTTGGGGGGAGAAGACTCCTACGAGCAGTACTTC.